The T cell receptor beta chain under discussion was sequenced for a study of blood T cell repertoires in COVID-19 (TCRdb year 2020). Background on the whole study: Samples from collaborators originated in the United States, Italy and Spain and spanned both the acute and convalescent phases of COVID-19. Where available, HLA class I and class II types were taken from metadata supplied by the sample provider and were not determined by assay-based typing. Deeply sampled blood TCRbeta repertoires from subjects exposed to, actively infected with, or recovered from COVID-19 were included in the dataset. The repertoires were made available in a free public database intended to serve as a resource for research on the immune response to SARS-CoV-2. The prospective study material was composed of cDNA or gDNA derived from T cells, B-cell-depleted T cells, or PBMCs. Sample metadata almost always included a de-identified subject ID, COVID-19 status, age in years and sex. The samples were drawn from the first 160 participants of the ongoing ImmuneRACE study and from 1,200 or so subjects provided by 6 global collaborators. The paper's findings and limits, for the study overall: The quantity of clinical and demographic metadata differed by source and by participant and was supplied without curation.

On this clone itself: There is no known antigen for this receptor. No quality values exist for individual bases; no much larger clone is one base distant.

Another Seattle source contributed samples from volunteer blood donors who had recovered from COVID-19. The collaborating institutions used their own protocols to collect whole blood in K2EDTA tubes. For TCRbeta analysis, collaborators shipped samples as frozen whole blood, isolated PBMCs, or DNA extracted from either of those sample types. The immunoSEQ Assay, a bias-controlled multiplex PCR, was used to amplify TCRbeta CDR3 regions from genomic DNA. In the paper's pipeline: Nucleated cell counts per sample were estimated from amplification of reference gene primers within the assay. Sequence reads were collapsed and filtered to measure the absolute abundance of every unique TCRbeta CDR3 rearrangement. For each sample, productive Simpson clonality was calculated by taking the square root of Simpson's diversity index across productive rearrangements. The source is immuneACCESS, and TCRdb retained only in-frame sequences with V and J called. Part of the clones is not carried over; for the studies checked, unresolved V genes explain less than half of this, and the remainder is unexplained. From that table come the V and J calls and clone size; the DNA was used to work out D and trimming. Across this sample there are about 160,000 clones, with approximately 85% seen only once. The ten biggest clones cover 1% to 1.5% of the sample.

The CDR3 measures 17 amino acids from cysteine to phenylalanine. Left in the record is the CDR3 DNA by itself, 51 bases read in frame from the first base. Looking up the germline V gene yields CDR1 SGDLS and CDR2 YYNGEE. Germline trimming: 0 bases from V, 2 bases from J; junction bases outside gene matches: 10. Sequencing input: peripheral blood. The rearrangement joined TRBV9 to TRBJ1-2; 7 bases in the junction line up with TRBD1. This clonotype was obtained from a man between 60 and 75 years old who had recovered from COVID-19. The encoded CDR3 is CASSVGDSPIQNYGYTF. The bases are TGTGCCAGCAGCGTAGGGGACAGCCCCATCCAGAACTATGGCTACACCTTC.